These 8 T cell receptor beta chains originate from one sample sequenced in a study of blood T cells in healthy people across ages. Sample-barcoded 5' priming and a J-beta primer mix drove a second PCR of about 7 to 11 cycles. TCRdb reanalysed the 5' RACE reads using MiXCR and keeps one entry per CDR3 protein. The sample has fewer than 2 million distinct CDR3 sequences, about 39% seen once; the top ten hold about 21%. Sequenced input: blood. The receptors were gathered from a human donor in good health.

On this clonotype: Since a much larger clone is just one base distant, this may be a read error. The CDR3 sequence is CASSLLRDTRYF. Here the CDR3 DNA reads TGTGCCAGCAGCTTATTGAGGGATACGCGGTATTTT. The rearrangement uses TRBV7-6 and TRBJ2-3; a weak D match, TRBD2 (5 bases). The germline V gene encodes CDR1 SGHVS and CDR2 FNYEAQ. The CDR3 length is 12 residues. The full variable domain, rest sourced from reference TRBV7-6 and TRBJ2-3, is GAGVSQSPRYKVTKRGQDVALRCDPISGHVSLYWYRQALGQGPEFLTYFNYEAQQDKSGLPNDRFSAERPEGSISTLTIQRTEQRDSAMYRCASSLLRDTRYFGPGTRLTVL.

This clonotype was recorded a few times. This CDR3 reads CASSQGTSGENEQFF. The DNA for the CDR3 is TGCGCCAGCAGCCAAGGCACTAGCGGGGAGAATGAGCAGTTCTTC. The chain recombines TRBV4-3 with TRBJ2-1; 10 bases match TRBD2. The trim removed 1 base at V and 7 bases at J, leaving 4 bases unmatched. The length of the CDR3 is 15 residues. Germline loops: CDR1 LGHNA, CDR2 YSLEER.

The rearrangement links TRBV4-2 to TRBJ1-3; possible D gene TRBD1, 6 bases. V lost 4 bases and J lost 7, with 20 bases in between. The length of the CDR3 is 16 residues. Looked up from germline, CDR1 is LGHNA and CDR2 is YNFKEQ. CDR3 loop: CASSPNRAREGNTIYF. The CDR3 DNA reads as TGTGCCAGCAGCCCGAACAGGGCGAGGGAGGGGAACACCATATATTTT.

The J gene is TRBJ2-7, the V gene TRBV5-4; 8 bases are a match to TRBD2. The trim removed 3 bases at V and 4 bases at J, leaving 9 bases unmatched. The germline CDR1 and CDR2 sequences are SGHNT and YYREEE (reference sequence). The CDR3 consists of 15 residues. The CDR3 spells CASSSPSSGEYEQYF. CDR3 nucleotides: TGTGCCAGCAGCTCACCGAGTAGCGGGGAATACGAGCAGTACTTC.

This clonotype was seen more than once but under ten times. The V and J genes are TRBV12-5 and TRBJ2-7; D may be TRBD2 (5 bases). In germline, CDR1 is LGHNT, CDR2 FRNRAP. The CDR3 loop spans 14 amino acids. V lost 7 bases to trimming and J lost 0 bases, with 13 bases between them. The DNA of the CDR3 is TGTGCTAGTGCCGCGGACGGAGGCTCCTACGAGCAGTACTTC. This codes for CASAADGGSYEQYF.

In this sample, this clonotype turned up many times. The V call is TRBV4-2, the J call TRBJ2-1; 10 nucleotides align to TRBD2. Germline CDR1 LGHNA, CDR2 YNFKEQ. The ends lost 2 bases at V and 7 bases at J; junction bases unmatched: 2. This CDR3 is 14 amino acids long. The DNA of the CDR3 is TGTGCCAGCAGCCAACAGCGGGGGGGAAATGAGCAGTTCTTC. Translation: CASSQQRGGNEQFF.

This clonotype was observed a handful of times. V is TRBV9 and J is TRBJ2-1, with TRBD2 as a possible D gene (5 bases). V was pared by 2 bases and J by 1 base, with 10 bases between. Germline CDR1 and CDR2: SGDLS and YYNGEE. The CDR3 totals 15 residues. CDR3 residues: CASSVQAGSYNEQFF. CDR3 DNA: TGTGCCAGCAGCGTTCAGGCGGGTTCCTACAATGAGCAGTTCTTC. Based on the CDR3 plus reference TRBV9 and TRBJ2-1, the full variable domain is DSGVTQTPKHLITATGQRVTLRCSPRSGDLSVYWYQQSLDQGLQFLIQYYNGEERAKGNILERFSAQQFPDLHSELNLSSLELGDSALYFCASSVQAGSYNEQFFGPGTRLTVL.

This clonotype was counted only a few times. This rearrangement joins TRBV12-3 or TRBV12-4 to TRBJ1-1; possible D gene TRBD1, 5 bases. V lost 2 bases, J lost 7 bases, and 8 bases lay in between. CDR3 size: 12 residues. As DNA, the CDR3 is TGTGCCAGCAGTTTATGGGGCCGTGAAGCTTTCTTT. The encoded protein is CASSLWGREAFF.